This T cell receptor (beta chain) was captured in a study of blood T cell repertoires in COVID-19. Whole-study context: Acute-phase and convalescent COVID-19 samples originated in the United States, Italy and Spain.

Sequencing was performed with immunoSEQ multiplex PCR; in TCRdb, only in-frame clones are kept and a portion is missing. This table has around 320,000 clones, under 90% appearing once. Categorization into cohorts depended on clinical history that participants reported. The CDR3 contains 14 residues. J lost 6 bases, V lost 5 bases, and 10 bases had no gene match. CDR1 is SGHRS, CDR2 YFSETQ, per germline. The chain employs TRBV5-1 and TRBJ2-5; 7 bases agree with TRBD1. The sequence came from a woman aged 45-65 years who had been exposed to COVID-19. The material sequenced was PBMCs or T cells enriched from blood (not recorded which). The CDR3 region has the DNA TGCGCCAGCAGTTTTGACAGGGTTCGGCAGACCCAGTACTTC. This gives the protein CASSFDRVRQTQYF. The full variable domain, its missing parts supplied by reference TRBV5-1 and TRBJ2-5, is KAGVTQTPRYLIKTRGQQVTLSCSPISGHRSVSWYQQTPGQGLQFLFEYFSETQRNKGNFPGRFSGRQFSNSRSEMNVSTLELGDSALYLCASSFDRVRQTQYFGPGTRLLVL.